Shown below are 8 T cell receptor beta chains from a single sample sequenced in a study of control samples from healthy donors and cancer patients. Using immunoSEQ multiplex PCR, the repertoire was profiled, and TCRdb retains in-frame clones only, with some absent. This table has 100,000 to 150,000 clones, 85% to 95% appearing once. The sample was blood. The receptor set was obtained from a man aged 25 to 45 in good health.

V usage is TRBV30 and J usage is TRBJ1-5; tentatively, D is TRBD1 (5 bases). Between the trimmed V and J ends, which lost 0 bases and 3 bases, there was a span of 12 bases. The CDR3 consists of 15 residues. Germline-derived CDR1 and CDR2 are GTSNPN and SVGIG (reference sequence). The CDR3 is CAWSVWQGLNQPQHF. The CDR3 DNA follows: TGTGCCTGGAGTGTATGGCAGGGACTCAATCAGCCCCAGCATTTT.

The chain couples TRBV18 to TRBJ1-1; TRBD1 agrees at 10 bases. The CDR3 contains 15 residues. Trimming cost V 2 bases and J 5 bases; bases outside gene matches: 5. Germline CDR1 is KGHSH and CDR2 is LQKENI. The CDR3 here is CASSPATGGETEAFF. The CDR3 bases are TGTGCCAGCTCACCAGCGACAGGGGGCGAGACTGAAGCTTTCTTT.

This clone was seen a single time. The chain uses TRBV4-3 and TRBJ2-7, with 9 bases that match TRBD1. Germline CDR1 reads LGHNA; CDR2 reads YSLEER. J gave up 5 bases and V 4 bases, and 6 bases lay outside the gene matches. The CDR3 is 14 amino acids. The CDR3 spells CASSPGTGSDEQYF. The CDR3 DNA sequence: TGCGCCAGCAGCCCCGGGACAGGGAGCGACGAGCAGTACTTC.

V gene TRBV7-2 combines with J gene TRBJ2-3, with D possibly being TRBD1 or TRBD2 (6 bases each). The V and J ends lost 6 bases and 4 bases respectively, with 20 bases between them. Germline CDR1 and CDR2: SGHTA and FQGNSA. This CDR3 comprises 16 residues. CDR3 loop: CASSPLGDGGADTQYF. The DNA of the CDR3 is TGTGCCAGCAGTCCCCTAGGGGACGGGGGCGCAGATACGCAGTATTTT.

The chain is built from TRBV25-1 and TRBJ1-4, with a possible D match to TRBD1 (6 bases). V was trimmed by 6 bases and J by 5 bases, leaving 19 bases between them. Germline V gene lookup returns CDR1 MGHDK and CDR2 SYGVNS. This CDR3 is built from 16 residues. CDR3 amino acids: CASRKIGGTPNEKLFF. DNA of the CDR3: TGTGCCAGCAGGAAAATAGGGGGGACGCCCAATGAAAAACTGTTTTTT.

This clone came up once. The rearrangement joins TRBV28 to TRBJ1-1; D is ambiguous. The germline CDR1 and CDR2 sequences are MDHEN and SYDVKM. The CDR3 has 12 residues. Trimming removed 6 bases from V and 4 bases from J, with 9 bases in between. This chain's CDR3 is CASSERGTEAFF. Here the CDR3 DNA reads TGTGCCAGCAGCGAACGTGGCACTGAAGCTTTCTTT.

This sequence joins TRBV5-1 and TRBJ2-7; D unclear. The CDR3 contains 13 residues. V was clipped by 4 bases and J by 3 bases, with 11 bases between them. Germline CDR1 and CDR2: SGHRS and YFSETQ. The CDR3 spells CASSDAPYYEQYF. The CDR3 coding sequence is TGCGCCAGCAGCGACGCCCCCTACTACGAGCAGTACTTC.

This clone was counted a single time. Different DNA sequences within this sample yield the same CDR3. The CDR3 nucleotides read TGTGCCAGTCGAACGGGGGGCTCTGGGGCCAACGTCCTGACTTTC. Its translation is CASRTGGSGANVLTF. The J gene is TRBJ2-6, the V gene TRBV6-5; TRBD2 aligns across 7 bases. The ends lost 9 bases at V and 0 bases at J; junction bases unmatched: 5. Germline CDR1 and CDR2: MNHEY and SVGAGI. This CDR3 region has 15 residues.